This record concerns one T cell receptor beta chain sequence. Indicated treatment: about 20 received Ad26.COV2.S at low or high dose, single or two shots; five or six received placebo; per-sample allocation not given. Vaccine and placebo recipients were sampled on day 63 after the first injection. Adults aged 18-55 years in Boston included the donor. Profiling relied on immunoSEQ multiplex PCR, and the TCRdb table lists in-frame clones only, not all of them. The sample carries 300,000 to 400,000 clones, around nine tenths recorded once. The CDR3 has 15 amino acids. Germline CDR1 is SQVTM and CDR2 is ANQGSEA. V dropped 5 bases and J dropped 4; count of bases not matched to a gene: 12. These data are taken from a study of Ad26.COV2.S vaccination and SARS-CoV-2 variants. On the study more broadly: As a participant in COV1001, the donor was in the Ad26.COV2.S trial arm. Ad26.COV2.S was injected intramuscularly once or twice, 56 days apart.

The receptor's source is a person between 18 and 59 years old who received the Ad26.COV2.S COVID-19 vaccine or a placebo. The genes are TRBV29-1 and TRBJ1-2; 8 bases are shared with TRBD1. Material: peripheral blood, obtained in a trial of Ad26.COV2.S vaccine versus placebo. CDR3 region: CSVSLTGALRYGYTF. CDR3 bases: TGCAGCGTTTCTTTGACAGGGGCCCTCCGCTATGGCTACACCTTC.